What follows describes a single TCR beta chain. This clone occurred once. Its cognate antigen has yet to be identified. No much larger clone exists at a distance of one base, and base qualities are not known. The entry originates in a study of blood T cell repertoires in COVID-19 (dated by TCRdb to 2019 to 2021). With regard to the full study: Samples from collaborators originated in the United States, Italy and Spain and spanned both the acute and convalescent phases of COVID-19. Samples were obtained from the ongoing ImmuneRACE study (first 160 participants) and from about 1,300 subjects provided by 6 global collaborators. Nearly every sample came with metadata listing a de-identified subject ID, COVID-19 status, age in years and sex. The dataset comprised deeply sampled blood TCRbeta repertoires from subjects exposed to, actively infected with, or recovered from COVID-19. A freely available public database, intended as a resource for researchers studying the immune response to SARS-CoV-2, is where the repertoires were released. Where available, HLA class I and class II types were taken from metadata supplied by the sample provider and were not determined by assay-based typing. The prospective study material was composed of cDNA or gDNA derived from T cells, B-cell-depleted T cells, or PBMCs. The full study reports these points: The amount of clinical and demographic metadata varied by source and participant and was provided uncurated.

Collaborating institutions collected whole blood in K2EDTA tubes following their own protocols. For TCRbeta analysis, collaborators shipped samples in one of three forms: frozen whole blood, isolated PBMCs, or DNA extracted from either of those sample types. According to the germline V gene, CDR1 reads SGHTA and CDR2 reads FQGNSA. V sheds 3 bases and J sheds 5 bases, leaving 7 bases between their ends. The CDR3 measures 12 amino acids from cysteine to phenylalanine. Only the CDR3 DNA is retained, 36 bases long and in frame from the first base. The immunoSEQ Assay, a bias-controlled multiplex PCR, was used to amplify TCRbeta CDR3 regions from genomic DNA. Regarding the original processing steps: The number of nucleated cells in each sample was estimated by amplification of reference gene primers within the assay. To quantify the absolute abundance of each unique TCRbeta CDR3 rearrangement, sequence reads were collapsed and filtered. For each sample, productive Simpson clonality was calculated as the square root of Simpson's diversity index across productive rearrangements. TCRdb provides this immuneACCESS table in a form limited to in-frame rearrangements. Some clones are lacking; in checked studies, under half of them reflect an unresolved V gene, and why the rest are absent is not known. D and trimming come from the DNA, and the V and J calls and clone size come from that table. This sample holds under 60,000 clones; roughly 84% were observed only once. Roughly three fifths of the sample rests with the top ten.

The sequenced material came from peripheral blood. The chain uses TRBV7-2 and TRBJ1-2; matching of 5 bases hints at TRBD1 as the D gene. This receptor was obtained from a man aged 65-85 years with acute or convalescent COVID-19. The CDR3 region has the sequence CASSFPGYGYTF. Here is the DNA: TGTGCCAGCAGCTTCCCAGGGTATGGCTACACCTTC.